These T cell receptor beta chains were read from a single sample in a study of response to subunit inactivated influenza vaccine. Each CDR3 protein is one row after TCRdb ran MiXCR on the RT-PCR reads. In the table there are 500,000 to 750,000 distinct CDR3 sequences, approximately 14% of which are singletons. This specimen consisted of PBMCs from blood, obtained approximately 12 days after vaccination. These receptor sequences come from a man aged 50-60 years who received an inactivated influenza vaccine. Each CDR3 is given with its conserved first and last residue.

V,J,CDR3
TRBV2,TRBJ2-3,CTFCFFPSGRRDRTDTQYF
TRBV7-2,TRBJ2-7,CASSLALPGSVSLYEQYF
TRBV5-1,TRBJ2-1,CASGPQKTGGSGDEQFF
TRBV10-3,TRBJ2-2,CAISEAPGTGELFF
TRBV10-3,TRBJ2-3,CAISAYSTDTQYF
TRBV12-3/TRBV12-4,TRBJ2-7,CASGPGTGWIYEQYF
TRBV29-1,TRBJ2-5,CSVEDYTTGLGQETQYF
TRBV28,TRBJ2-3,CASSYGSTDTQYF
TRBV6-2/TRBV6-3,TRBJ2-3,CASRTGTDTQYF
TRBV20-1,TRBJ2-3,CSVRGGGIGAGGDTDTQYF
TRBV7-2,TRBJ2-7,CASSLTLGSYEQYF
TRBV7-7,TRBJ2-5,CASSLDTAGETQYF
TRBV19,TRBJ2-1,CASSIGTHHSSYNEQFF
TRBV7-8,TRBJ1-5,CASSPTRGTQPQHF
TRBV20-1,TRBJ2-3,CSAALFSAATLSTDTQYF
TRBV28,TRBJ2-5,CASSLAGDVQETQYF
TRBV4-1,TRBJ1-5,CASSQDSAGGLSNQPQHF
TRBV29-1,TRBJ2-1,CSVSGSGSSYNEQFF
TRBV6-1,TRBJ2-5,CASSKTSTQETQYF
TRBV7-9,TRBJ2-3,CASSLQLADTSTDTQYF
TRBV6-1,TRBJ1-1,CASFFMNTEAFF
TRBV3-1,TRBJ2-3,CASSLGHSGDTQYF
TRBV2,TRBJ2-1,CASSAGLSSYNEQFF
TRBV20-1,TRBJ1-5,CSARDWADNQPQHF
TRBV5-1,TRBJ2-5,CASRPTSPVQETQYF
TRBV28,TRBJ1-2,CASSGVHGYTF
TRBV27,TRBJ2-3,CASSSRPGLAGATDTQYF
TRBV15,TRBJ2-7,CATSRDRGRSSYEQYF
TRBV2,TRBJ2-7,CASDDRAYEQYF
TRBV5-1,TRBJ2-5,CASSLDGDRGETQYF
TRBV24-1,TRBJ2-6,CATSDSGGSGANVLTF
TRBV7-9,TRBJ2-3,CASSLGIARYF
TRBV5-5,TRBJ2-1,CASSWRTSGGSNEQFF
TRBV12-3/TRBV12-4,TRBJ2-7,CASSLLAGDSRYF
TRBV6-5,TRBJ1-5,CASSYRIDQPQHF
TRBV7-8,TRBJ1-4,CASSANTGALSIYNEKLFF
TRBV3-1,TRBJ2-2,CASSQGSGDTGELFF